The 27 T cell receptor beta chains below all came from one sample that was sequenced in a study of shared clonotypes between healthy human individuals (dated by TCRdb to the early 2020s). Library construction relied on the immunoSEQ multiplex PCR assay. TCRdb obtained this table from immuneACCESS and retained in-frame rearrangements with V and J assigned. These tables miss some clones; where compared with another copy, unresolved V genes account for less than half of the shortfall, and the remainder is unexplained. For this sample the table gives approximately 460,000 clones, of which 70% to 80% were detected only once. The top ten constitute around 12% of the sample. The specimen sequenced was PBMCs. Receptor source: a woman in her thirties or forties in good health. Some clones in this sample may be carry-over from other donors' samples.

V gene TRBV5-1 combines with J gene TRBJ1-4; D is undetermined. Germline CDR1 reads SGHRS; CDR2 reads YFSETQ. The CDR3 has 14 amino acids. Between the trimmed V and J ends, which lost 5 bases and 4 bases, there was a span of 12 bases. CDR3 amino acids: CASRGWVGNEKLFF. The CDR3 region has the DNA TGCGCCAGCAGGGGTTGGGTCGGTAATGAAAAACTGTTTTTT.

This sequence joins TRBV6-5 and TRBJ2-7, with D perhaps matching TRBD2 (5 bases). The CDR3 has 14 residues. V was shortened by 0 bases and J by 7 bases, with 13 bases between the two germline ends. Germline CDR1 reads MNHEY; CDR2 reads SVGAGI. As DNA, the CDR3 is TGTGCCAGCAGTTACTCTCAGCGTTCGGGGGAGCAGTACTTC. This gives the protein CASSYSQRSGEQYF.

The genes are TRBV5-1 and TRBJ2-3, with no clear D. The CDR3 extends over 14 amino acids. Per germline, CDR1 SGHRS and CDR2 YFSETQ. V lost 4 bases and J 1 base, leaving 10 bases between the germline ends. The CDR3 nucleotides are TGCGCCAGCAGCCCCTCGACTGGCACAGATACGCAGTATTTT. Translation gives CASSPSTGTDTQYF.

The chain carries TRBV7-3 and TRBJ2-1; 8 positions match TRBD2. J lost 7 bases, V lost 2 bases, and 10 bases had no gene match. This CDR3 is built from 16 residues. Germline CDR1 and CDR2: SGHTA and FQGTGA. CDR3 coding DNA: TGTGCCAGCAGCTTAGGATCCGGGAGGGCTCGGAATGAGCAGTTCTTC. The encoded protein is CASSLGSGRARNEQFF.

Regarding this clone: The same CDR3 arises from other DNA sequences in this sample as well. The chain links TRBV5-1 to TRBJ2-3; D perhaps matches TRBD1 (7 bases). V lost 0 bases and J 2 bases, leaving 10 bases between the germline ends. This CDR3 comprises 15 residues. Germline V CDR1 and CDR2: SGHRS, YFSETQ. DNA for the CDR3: TGCGCCAGCAGCTTGGGACAGGGACTCACAGATACGCAGTATTTT. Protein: CASSLGQGLTDTQYF.

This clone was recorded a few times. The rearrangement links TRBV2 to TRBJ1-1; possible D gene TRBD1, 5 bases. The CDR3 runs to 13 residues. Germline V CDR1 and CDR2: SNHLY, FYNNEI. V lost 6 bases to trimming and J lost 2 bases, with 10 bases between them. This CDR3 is CASRATGNTEAFF. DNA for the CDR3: TGTGCCAGCAGGGCAACAGGTAACACTGAAGCTTTCTTT.

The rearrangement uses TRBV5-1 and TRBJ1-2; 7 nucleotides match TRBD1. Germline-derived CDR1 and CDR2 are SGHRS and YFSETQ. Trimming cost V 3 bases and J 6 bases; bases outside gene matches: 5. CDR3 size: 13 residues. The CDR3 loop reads CASSYDREHGYTF. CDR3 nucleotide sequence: TGCGCCAGCAGCTATGACAGGGAACATGGCTACACCTTC.

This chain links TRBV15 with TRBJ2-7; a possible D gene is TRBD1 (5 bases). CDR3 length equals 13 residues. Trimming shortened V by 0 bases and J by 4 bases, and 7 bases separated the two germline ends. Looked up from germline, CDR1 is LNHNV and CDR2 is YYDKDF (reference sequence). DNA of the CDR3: TGTGCCACCAGCAGAGACCAGGGTTACGAGCAGTACTTC. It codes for CATSRDQGYEQYF.

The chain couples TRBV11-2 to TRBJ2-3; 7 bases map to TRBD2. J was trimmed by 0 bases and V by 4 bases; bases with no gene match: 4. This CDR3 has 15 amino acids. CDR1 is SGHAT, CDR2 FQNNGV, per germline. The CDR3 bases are TGTGCCAGCAGCTCCACTAGCGCAAGCACAGATACGCAGTATTTT. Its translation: CASSSTSASTDTQYF.

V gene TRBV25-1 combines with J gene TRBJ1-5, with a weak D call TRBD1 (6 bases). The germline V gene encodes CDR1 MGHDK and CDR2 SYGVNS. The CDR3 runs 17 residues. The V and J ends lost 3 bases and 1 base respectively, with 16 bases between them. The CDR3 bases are TGTGCCAGCAGTGAGTTCGGGGCAGGGGACAGCAATCAGCCCCAGCATTTT. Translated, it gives CASSEFGAGDSNQPQHF.

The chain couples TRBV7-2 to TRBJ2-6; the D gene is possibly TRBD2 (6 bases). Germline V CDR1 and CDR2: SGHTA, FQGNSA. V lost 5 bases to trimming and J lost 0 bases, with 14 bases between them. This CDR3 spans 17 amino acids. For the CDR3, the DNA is TGTGCCAGCAGCCCTCGGGGGTCCAACTCTGGGGCCAACGTCCTGACTTTC. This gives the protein CASSPRGSNSGANVLTF. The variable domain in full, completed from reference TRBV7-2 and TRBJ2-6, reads GAGVSQSPSNKVTEKGKDVELRCDPISGHTALYWYRQSLGQGLEFLIYFQGNSAPDKSGLPSDRFSAERTGGSVSTLTIQRTQQEDSAVYLCASSPRGSNSGANVLTFGAGSRLTVL.

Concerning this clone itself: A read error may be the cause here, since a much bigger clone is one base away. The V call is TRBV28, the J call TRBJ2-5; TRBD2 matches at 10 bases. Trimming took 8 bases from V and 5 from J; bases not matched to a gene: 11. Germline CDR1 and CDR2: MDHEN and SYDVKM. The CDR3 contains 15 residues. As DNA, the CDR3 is TGTGCCAGCTTGGGGGCTAGCGGGGGCTTGGAGACCCAGTACTTC. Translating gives CASLGASGGLETQYF.

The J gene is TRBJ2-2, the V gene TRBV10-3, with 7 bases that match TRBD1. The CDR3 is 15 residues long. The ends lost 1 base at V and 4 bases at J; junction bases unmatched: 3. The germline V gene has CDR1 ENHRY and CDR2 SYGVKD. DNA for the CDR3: TGTGCCATCAGTGAGTGGGGACAGTCCACCGGGGAGCTGTTTTTT. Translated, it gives CAISEWGQSTGELFF.

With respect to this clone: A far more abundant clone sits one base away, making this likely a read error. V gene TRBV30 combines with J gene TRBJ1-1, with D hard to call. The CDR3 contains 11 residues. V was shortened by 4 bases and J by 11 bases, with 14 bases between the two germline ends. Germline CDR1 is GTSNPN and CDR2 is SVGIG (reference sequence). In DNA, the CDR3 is TGTGCCTGGACAAGGTGGGGAATGGCTTTCTTT. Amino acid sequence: CAWTRWGMAFF.

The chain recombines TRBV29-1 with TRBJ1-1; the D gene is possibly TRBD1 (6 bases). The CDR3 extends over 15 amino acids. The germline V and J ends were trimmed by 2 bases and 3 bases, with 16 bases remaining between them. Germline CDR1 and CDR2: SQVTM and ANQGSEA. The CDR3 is CSVETPQGPDTEAFF. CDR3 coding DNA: TGCAGCGTTGAAACCCCCCAGGGGCCTGACACTGAAGCTTTCTTT. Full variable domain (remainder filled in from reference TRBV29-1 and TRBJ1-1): SAVISQKPSRDICQRGTSLTIQCQVDSQVTMMFWYRQQPGQSLTLIATANQGSEATYESGFVIDKFPISRPNLTFSTLTVSNMSPEDSSIYLCSVETPQGPDTEAFFGQGTRLTVV.

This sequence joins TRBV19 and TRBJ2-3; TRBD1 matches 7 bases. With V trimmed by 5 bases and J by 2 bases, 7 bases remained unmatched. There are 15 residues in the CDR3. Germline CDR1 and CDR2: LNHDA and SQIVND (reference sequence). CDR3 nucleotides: TGTGCCAGTAGTGCAGACAGGGCCCACACAGATACGCAGTATTTT. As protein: CASSADRAHTDTQYF.

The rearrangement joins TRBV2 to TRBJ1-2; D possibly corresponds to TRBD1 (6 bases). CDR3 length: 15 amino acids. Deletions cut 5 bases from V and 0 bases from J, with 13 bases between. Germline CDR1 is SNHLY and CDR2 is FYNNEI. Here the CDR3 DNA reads TGTGCCAGCAGTCAGCTACAGGGTGCTAACTATGGCTACACCTTC. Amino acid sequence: CASSQLQGANYGYTF.

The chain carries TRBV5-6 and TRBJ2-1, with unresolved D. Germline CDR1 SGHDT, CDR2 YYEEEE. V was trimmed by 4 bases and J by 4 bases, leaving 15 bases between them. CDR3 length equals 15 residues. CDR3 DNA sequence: TGTGCCAGCAGCCGCCGTGGAGATTTTTACAATGAGCAGTTCTTC. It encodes CASSRRGDFYNEQFF.

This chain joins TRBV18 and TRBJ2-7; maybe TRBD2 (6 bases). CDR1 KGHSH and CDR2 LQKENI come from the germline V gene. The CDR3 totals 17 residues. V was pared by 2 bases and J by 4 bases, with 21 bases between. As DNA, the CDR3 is TGTGCCAGCTCACCAGTTCGGACTACTCGCCCGGGTTACGAGCAGTACTTC. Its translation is CASSPVRTTRPGYEQYF.

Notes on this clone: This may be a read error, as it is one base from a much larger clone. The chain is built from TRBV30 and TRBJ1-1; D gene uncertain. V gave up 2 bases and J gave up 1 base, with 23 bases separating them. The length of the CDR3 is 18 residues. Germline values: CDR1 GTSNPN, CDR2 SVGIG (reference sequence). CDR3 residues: CAWSPFGSGGLGNTEAFF. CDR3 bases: TGTGCCTGGAGTCCCTTCGGCTCGGGTGGGTTAGGGAACACTGAAGCTTTCTTT. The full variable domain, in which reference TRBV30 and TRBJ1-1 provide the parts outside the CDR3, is SQTIHQWPATLVQPVGSPLSLECTVEGTSNPNLYWYRQAAGRGLQLLFYSVGIGQISSEVPQNLSASRPQDRQFILSSKKLLLSDSGFYLCAWSPFGSGGLGNTEAFFGQGTRLTVV.

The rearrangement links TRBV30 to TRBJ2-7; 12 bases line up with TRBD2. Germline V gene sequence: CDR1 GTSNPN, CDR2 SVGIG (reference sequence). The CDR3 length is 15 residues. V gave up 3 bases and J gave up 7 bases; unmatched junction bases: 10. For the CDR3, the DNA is TGTGCCTGGAGCGCAAGACTAGCGGGAGACGGGGAGCAGTACTTC. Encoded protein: CAWSARLAGDGEQYF.

CDR3 protein: CASSLDAGPPYGYTF. The CDR3 coding sequence is TGTGCCAGCAGCTTAGACGCAGGGCCACCCTATGGCTACACCTTC. J is TRBJ1-2 and V is TRBV7-8; tentatively, D is TRBD1 (5 bases). Germline CDR1 reads SGHVS; CDR2 reads FQNEAQ. The CDR3 runs 15 residues. Trimming cost V 1 base and J 4 bases, with 13 bases left between them.

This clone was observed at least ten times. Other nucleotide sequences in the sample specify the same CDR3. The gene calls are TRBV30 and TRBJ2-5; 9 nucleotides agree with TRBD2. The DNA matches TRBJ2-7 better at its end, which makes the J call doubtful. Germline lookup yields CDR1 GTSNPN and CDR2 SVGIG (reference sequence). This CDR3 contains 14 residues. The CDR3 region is CAWRKAGGSYEQYF. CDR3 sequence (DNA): TGTGCCTGGCGAAAAGCGGGAGGCTCCTACGAGCAGTACTTC.

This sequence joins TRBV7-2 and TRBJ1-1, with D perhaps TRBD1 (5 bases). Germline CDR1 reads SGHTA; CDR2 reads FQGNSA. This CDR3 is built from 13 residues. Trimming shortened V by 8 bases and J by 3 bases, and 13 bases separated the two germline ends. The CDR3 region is CASFWGRDTEAFF. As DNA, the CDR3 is TGTGCCAGCTTCTGGGGGAGGGACACTGAAGCTTTCTTT.

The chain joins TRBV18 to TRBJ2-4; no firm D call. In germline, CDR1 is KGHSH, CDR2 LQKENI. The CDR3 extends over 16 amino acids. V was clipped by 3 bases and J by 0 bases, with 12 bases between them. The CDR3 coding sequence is TGTGCCAGCTCACCCCTACCGATGGGAGCCAAAAACATTCAGTACTTC. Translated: CASSPLPMGAKNIQYF. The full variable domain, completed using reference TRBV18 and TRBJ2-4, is NAGVMQNPRHLVRRRGQEARLRCSPMKGHSHVYWYRQLPEEGLKFMVYLQKENIIDESGMPKERFSAEFPKEGPSILRIQQVVRGDSAAYFCASSPLPMGAKNIQYFGAGTRLSVL.

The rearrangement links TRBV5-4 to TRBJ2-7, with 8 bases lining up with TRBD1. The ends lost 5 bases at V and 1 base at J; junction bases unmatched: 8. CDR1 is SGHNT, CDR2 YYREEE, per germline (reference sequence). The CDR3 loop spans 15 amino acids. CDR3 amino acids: CASSYRQGRSYEQYF. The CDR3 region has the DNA TGTGCCAGCAGTTATCGACAGGGGAGGTCCTACGAGCAGTACTTC.

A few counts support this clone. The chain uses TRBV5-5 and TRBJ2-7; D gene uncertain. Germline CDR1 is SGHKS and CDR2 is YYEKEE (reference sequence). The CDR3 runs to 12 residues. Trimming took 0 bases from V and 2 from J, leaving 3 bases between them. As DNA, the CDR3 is TGTGCCAGCAGCTTGGGGACCTACGAGCAGTACTTC. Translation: CASSLGTYEQYF.